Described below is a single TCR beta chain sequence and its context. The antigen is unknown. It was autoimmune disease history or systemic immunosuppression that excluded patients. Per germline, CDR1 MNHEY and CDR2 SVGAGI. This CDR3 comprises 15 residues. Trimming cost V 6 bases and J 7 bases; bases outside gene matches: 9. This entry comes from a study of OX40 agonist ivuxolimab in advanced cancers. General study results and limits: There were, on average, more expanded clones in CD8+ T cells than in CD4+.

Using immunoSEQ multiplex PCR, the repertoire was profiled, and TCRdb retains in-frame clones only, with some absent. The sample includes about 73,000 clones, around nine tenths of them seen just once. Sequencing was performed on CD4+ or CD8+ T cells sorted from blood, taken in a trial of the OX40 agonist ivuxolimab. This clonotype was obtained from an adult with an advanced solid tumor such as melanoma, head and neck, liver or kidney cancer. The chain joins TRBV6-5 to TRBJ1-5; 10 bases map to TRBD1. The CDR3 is CASSRDRGIKQPQHF. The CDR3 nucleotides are TGTGCCAGCAGCCGGGACAGGGGTATCAAACAGCCCCAGCATTTT.